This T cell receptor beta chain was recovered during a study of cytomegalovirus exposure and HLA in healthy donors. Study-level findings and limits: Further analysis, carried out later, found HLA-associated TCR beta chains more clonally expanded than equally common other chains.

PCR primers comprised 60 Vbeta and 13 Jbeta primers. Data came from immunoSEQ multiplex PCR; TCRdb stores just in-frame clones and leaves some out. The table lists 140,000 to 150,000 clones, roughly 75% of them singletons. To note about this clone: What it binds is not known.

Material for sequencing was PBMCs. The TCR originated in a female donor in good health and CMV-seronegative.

The CDR3 nucleotides are TGCGCCAGCAGCCCGGGAGGGAAAGAGACCCAGTACTTC. Translating it yields CASSPGGKETQYF. The chain couples TRBV4-1 to TRBJ2-5, with 8 bases lining up with TRBD2. Germline lookup yields CDR1 MGHRA and CDR2 YSYEKL. The V and J ends lost 4 bases and 3 bases, in that order; junction bases with no gene match: 1. CDR3 length equals 13 residues.